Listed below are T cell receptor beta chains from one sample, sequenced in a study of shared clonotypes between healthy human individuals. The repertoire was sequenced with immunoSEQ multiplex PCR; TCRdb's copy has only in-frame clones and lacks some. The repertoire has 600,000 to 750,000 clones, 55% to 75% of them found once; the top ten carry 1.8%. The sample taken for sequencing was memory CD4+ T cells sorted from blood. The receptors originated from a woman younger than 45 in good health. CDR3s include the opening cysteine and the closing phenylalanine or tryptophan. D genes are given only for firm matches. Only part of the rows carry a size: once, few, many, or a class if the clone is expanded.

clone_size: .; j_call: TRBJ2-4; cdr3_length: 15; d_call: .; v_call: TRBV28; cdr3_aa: CASSPTGRAANIQYF; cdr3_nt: TGTGCCAGCAGTCCGACCGGCAGGGCAGCAAACATTCAGTACTTC
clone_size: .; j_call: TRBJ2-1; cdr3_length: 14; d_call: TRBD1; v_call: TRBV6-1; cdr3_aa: CASTRGSTYNEQFF; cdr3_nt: TGTGCCAGCACCAGGGGGTCAACCTACAATGAGCAGTTCTTC
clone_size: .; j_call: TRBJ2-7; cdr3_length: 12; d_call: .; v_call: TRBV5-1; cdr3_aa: CASRDNSYEQYF; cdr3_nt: TGCGCCAGTAGAGATAACTCCTACGAGCAGTACTTC
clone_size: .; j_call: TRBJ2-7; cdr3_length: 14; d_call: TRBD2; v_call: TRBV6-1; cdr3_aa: CASWGGSRYYEQYF; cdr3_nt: TGTGCCAGCTGGGGGGGGTCGCGCTACTACGAGCAGTACTTC
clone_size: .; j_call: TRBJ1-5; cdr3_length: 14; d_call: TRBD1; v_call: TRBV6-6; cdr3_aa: CASSDGQGDQPQHF; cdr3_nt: TGTGCCAGCAGTGATGGACAGGGTGATCAGCCCCAGCATTTT
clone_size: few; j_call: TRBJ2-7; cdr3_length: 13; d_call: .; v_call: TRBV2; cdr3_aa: CASSGVGGYEQYF; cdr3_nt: TGTGCCAGCAGTGGAGTAGGGGGGTACGAGCAGTACTTC
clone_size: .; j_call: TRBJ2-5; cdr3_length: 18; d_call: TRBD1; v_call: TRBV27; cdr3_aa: CASSTPGQGALKEKTQYF; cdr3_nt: TGTGCCAGCAGTACCCCGGGACAGGGTGCGCTTAAAGAAAAGACCCAGTACTTC
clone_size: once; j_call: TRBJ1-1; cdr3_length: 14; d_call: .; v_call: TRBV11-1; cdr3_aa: CASSLGWRDTEAFF; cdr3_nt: TGTGCCAGCAGCTTAGGGTGGAGGGACACTGAAGCTTTCTTT
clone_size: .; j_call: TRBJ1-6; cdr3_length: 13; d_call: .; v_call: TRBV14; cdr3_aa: CASSRNVDSPLHF; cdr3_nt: TGTGCCAGCAGCCGGAATGTGGATTCACCCCTCCACTTT
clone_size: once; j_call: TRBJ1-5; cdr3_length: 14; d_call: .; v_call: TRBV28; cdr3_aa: CASSFGWIHQPQHF; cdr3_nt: TGTGCCAGCAGTTTTGGCTGGATTCATCAGCCCCAGCATTTT
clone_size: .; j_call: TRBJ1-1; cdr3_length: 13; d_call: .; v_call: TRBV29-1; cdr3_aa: CSAARGGVAEAFF; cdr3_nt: TGCAGCGCCGCTCGGGGGGGCGTCGCTGAAGCTTTCTTT
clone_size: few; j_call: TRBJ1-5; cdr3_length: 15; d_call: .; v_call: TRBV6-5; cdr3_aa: CASSYSGRGNQPQHF; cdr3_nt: TGTGCCAGCAGTTACTCCGGACGCGGCAATCAGCCCCAGCATTTT